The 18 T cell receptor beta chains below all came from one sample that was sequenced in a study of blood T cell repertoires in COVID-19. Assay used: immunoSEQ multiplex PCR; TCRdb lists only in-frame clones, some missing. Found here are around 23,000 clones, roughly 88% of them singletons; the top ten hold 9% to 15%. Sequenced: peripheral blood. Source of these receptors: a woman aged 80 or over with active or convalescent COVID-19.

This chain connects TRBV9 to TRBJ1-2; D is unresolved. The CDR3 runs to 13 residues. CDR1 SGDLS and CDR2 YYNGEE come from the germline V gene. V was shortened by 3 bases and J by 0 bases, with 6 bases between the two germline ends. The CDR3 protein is CASSEQANYGYTF. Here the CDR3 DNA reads TGTGCCAGCAGCGAACAAGCTAACTATGGCTACACCTTC. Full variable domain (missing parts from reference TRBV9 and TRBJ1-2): DSGVTQTPKHLITATGQRVTLRCSPRSGDLSVYWYQQSLDQGLQFLIQYYNGEERAKGNILERFSAQQFPDLHSELNLSSLELGDSALYFCASSEQANYGYTFGSGTRLTVV.

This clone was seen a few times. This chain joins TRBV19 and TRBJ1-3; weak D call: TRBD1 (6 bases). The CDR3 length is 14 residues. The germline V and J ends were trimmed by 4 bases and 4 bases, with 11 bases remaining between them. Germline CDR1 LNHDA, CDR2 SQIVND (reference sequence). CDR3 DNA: TGTGCCAGTAGTAAAGGACAGAGGGGAAACACCATATATTTT. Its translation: CASSKGQRGNTIYF.

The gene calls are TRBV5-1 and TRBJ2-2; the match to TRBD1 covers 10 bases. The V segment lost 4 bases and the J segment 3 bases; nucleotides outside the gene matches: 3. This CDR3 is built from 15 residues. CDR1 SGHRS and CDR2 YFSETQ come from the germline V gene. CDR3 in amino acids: CASSTDRGHTGELFF. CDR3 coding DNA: TGCGCCAGCAGCACCGACAGGGGGCACACCGGGGAGCTGTTTTTT.

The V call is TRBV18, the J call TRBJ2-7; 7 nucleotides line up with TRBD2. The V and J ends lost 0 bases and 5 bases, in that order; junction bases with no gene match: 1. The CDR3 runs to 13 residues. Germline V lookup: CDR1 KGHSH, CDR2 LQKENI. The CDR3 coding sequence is TGTGCCAGCTCACCACCAGGGAGGGACGAGCAGTACTTC. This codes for CASSPPGRDEQYF.

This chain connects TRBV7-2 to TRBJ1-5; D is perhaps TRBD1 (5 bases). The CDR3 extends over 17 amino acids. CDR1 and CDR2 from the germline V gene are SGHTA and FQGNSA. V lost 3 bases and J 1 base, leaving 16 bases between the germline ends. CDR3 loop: CASSFRTLSGSNQPQHF. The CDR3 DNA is TGTGCCAGCAGCTTCAGGACATTATCAGGGAGCAATCAGCCCCAGCATTTT.

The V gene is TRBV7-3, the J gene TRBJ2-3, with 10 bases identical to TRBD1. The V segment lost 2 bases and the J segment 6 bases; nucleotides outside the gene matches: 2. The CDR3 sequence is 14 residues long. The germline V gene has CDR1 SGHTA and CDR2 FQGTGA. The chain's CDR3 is CASSLGTGVDTQYF. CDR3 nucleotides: TGTGCCAGCAGCTTAGGGACAGGGGTGGATACGCAGTATTTT.

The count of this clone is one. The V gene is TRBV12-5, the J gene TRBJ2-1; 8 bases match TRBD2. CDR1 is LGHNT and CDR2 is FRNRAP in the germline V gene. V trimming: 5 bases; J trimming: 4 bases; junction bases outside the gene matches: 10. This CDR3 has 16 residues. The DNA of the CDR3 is TGTGCTAGTGGTCGGGGGGGCAGGGCAGCATACAATGAGCAGTTCTTC. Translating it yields CASGRGGRAAYNEQFF.

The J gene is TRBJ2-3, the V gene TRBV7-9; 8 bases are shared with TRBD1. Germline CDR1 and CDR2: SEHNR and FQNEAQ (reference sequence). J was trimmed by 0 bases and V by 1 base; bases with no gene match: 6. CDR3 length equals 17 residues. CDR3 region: CASSLGGGQGSTDTQYF. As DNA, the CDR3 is TGTGCCAGCAGCTTAGGAGGAGGACAGGGAAGCACAGATACGCAGTATTTT.

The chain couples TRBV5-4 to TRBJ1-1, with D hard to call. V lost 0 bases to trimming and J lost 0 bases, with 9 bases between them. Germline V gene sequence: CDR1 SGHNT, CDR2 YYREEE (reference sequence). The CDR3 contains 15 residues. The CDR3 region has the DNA TGTGCCAGCAGCTTGGGGGCGGGAGTGAACACTGAAGCTTTCTTT. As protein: CASSLGAGVNTEAFF.

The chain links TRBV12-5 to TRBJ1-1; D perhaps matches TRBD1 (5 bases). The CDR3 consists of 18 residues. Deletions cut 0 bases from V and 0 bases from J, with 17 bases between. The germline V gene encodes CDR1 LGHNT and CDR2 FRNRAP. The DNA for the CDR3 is TGTGCTAGTGGTTTGGTACGGGGGGGAGACCTTATGAACACTGAAGCTTTCTTT. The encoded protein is CASGLVRGGDLMNTEAFF. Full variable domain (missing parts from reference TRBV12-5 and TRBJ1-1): DARVTQTPRHKVTEMGQEVTMRCQPILGHNTVFWYRQTMMQGLELLAYFRNRAPLDDSGMPKDRFSAEMPDATLATLKIQPSEPRDSAVYFCASGLVRGGDLMNTEAFFGQGTRLTVV.

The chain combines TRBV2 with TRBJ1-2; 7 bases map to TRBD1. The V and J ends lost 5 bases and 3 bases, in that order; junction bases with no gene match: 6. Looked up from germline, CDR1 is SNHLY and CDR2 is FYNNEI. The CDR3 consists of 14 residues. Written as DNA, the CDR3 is TGTGCCAGCAGTTCAACAGGGGTCTACTATGGCTACACCTTC. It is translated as CASSSTGVYYGYTF.

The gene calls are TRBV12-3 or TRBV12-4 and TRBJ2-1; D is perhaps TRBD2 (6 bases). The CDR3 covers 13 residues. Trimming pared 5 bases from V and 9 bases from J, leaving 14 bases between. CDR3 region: CASSGTFVGEQFF. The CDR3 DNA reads TGTGCCAGCAGTGGGACTTTCGTGGGTGAGCAGTTCTTC.

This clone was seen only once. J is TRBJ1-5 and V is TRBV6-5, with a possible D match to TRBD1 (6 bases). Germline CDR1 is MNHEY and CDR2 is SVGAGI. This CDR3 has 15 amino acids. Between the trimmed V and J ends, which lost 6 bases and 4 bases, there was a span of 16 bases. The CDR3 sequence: CASRNLQGPNQPQHF. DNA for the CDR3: TGTGCCAGCAGGAACCTACAGGGTCCAAATCAGCCCCAGCATTTT.

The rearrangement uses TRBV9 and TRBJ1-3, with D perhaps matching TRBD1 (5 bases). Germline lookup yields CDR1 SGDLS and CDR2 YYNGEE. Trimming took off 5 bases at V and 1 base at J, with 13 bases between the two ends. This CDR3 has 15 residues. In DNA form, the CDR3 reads TGTGCCAGCAGTTTGTGGGGCATATCTGGAAACACCATATATTTT. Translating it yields CASSLWGISGNTIYF.

The CDR3: CATSRETGGSSPLHF. The CDR3, as DNA: TGTGCCACCAGCAGAGAAACAGGGGGTTCTTCACCCCTCCACTTT. The rearrangement joins TRBV15 to TRBJ1-6; 8 bases are a match to TRBD1. Germline V gene data show CDR1 as LNHNV and CDR2 as YYDKDF (reference sequence). V lost 0 bases, J lost 9 bases, and 4 bases stayed unmatched. CDR3 length: 15 amino acids.

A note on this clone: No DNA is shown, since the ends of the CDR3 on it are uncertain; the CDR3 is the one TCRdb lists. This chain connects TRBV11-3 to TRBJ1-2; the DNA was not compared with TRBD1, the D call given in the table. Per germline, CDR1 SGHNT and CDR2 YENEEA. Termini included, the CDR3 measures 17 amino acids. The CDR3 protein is CASSFGAGTRFGYGYTF.

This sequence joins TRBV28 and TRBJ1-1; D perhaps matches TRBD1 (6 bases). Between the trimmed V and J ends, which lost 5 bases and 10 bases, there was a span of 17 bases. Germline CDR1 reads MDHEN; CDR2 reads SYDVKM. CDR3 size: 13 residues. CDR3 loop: CASSPGWTVGAFF. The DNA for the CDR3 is TGTGCCAGCAGTCCCGGGTGGACAGTCGGAGCTTTCTTT.

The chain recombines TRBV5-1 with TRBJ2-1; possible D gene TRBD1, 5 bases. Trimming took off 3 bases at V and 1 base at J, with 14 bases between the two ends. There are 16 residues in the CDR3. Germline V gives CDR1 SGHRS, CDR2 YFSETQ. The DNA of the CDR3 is TGCGCCAGCAGCTGGGGAAAGACAGAGTCCTACAATGAGCAGTTCTTC. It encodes CASSWGKTESYNEQFF.